This T cell receptor beta chain was observed in a study of blood T cell repertoires in COVID-19. Looking at the study overall: The United States, Italy and Spain provided the acute and convalescent COVID-19 samples.

The CDR3 runs 16 residues. Looked up from germline, CDR1 is MGHRA and CDR2 is YSYEKL. V gave up 4 bases and J gave up 7 bases, with 22 bases separating them. Method: immunoSEQ multiplex PCR; TCRdb's copy keeps in-frame clones and lacks some. This sample carries roughly 64,000 clones, about nine tenths of them seen once, and the ten largest clones take approximately 10%. Sequenced sample: peripheral blood. The chain recombines TRBV4-1 with TRBJ1-1, with a possible D match to TRBD1 (5 bases). This receptor was identified in a woman aged 80 or older with active COVID-19. The DNA of the CDR3 is TGCGCCAGCAGCCTCGAACCTCATCGGCAGGGTAGTGAAGCTTTCTTT. The encoded protein is CASSLEPHRQGSEAFF.